This section outlines one TCR beta chain sequence together with its context. No antigen is known for it. Clones were read by immunoSEQ multiplex PCR, and TCRdb kept only the in-frame ones, dropping some. Among around 150,000 clones listed, 90% were seen once. The record originates from a study of T cell responses to AZD1222 COVID-19 vaccine. Overall study context: Pooled together were second doses at about 4 or about 12 weeks. General study findings and limits: There were mostly white British donors and more females than males, and clonal diversity was possibly underestimated. Samples come after the peak T cell response, not at day 14. Vaccine-associated CD4 TCRs ranged over spike, dominating at 160-218 and 743-854.

The sample here was peripheral blood, taken on day 0 of AZD1222 vaccination. This clonotype was obtained from an adult in good health.

This CDR3 reads CASSFFSGRASGEQYF. As DNA, the CDR3 is TGTGCCAGCAGCTTTTTTAGCGGGAGGGCCTCAGGCGAGCAGTACTTC. This rearrangement joins TRBV7-2 to TRBJ2-7; 11 bases line up with TRBD2. The CDR3 loop spans 16 amino acids. The V and J ends lost 3 bases and 6 bases, in that order; junction bases with no gene match: 10. The germline CDR1 and CDR2 sequences are SGHTA and FQGNSA. Based on the CDR3 plus reference TRBV7-2 and TRBJ2-7, the full variable domain is GAGVSQSPSNKVTEKGKDVELRCDPISGHTALYWYRQSLGQGLEFLIYFQGNSAPDKSGLPSDRFSAERTGGSVSTLTIQRTQQEDSAVYLCASSFFSGRASGEQYFGPGTRLTVT.